This passage covers 11 T cell receptor beta chains from one sample sequenced in a study of control samples from healthy donors and cancer patients. TCRdb's table, derived via immunoSEQ multiplex PCR, lists solely in-frame clones and lacks some. The top ten clones hold roughly 8% of a sample with 130,000 or so clones, nearly 90% of them seen once. Sequenced material: PBMCs. The receptors originated from a man aged 45-60 years with head and neck cancer.

This chain uses TRBV6-5 with TRBJ2-1; TRBD2 matches at 9 bases. After removal of 0 bases from V and 7 bases from J, the junction contained 4 bases not matched to a gene. Germline-derived CDR1 and CDR2 are MNHEY and SVGAGI. The CDR3 has 15 amino acids. This chain's CDR3 is CASSYSSGSGNEQFF. CDR3 bases: TGTGCCAGCAGTTACTCTAGCGGGAGTGGGAATGAGCAGTTCTTC.

V and J are TRBV28 and TRBJ2-7; the D is unclear. This CDR3 region has 15 residues. Between the trimmed V and J ends, which lost 6 bases and 0 bases, there was a span of 15 bases. Germline V gives CDR1 MDHEN, CDR2 SYDVKM. The chain's CDR3 is CASSPLRVLSYEQYF. CDR3 bases: TGTGCCAGCAGCCCACTCCGGGTACTCTCCTACGAGCAGTACTTC. The entire variable domain, with the rest obtained from reference TRBV28 and TRBJ2-7, is as follows: DVKVTQSSRYLVKRTGEKVFLECVQDMDHENMFWYRQDPGLGLRLIYFSYDVKMKEKGDIPEGYSVSREKKERFSLILESASTNQTSMYLCASSPLRVLSYEQYFGPGTRLTVT.

The chain carries TRBV5-4 and TRBJ1-4; no clear D gene. V lost 4 bases and J lost 8, with 12 bases in between. The CDR3 contains 13 residues. CDR1 is SGHNT, CDR2 YYREEE, per germline (reference sequence). DNA for the CDR3: TGTGCCAGCAGCGGAGACCTTAGGGAAAAACTGTTTTTT. Its translation is CASSGDLREKLFF.

The rearrangement uses TRBV18 and TRBJ2-1; D is undetermined. From germline, CDR1 is KGHSH and CDR2 LQKENI. With 3 bases removed from V and 4 bases from J, the gap between germline ends came to 7 bases. This CDR3 has 13 residues. The DNA for the CDR3 is TGTGCCAGCTCACCGGTCAGTTACAATGAGCAGTTCTTC. Protein: CASSPVSYNEQFF.

The V and J genes are TRBV5-8 and TRBJ2-6; tentatively, D is TRBD1 or TRBD2 (5 bases each). The CDR3 covers 19 residues. Per germline, CDR1 SGHTS and CDR2 YDEGEE. V gave up 3 bases and J gave up 1 base, with 20 bases separating them. The CDR3 DNA is TGTGCCAGCAGCTATATCCGGGACGTTTTTTTTTCTGGGGCCAACGTCCTGACTTTC. As protein: CASSYIRDVFFSGANVLTF.

The V gene is TRBV27, the J gene TRBJ2-1; 8 nucleotides match TRBD1. V trimming: 4 bases; J trimming: 6 bases; junction bases outside the gene matches: 5. This CDR3 is built from 14 residues. CDR1 and CDR2 from the germline V gene are MNHEY and SMNVEV (reference sequence). CDR3 bases: TGTGCCAGCAGTTCCTGGACAGGGCCCAATGAGCAGTTCTTC. Encoded protein: CASSSWTGPNEQFF.

This chain links TRBV5-6 with TRBJ2-2, with unresolved D. Trimming stripped 1 base from V and 6 bases from J, with 10 bases between. CDR3 size: 14 residues. Germline V CDR1 and CDR2: SGHDT, YYEEEE. The CDR3 DNA sequence: TGTGCCAGCAGCTTGATTGCTGGGGCCGGGGAGCTGTTTTTT. Amino acids: CASSLIAGAGELFF.

This chain links TRBV5-1 with TRBJ2-7, with TRBD1 matching 8 bases. Germline values: CDR1 SGHRS, CDR2 YFSETQ. The CDR3 extends over 14 amino acids. The ends lost 2 bases at V and 1 base at J; junction bases unmatched: 2. CDR3 residues: CASSFQGASYEQYF. The CDR3 DNA follows: TGCGCCAGCAGCTTCCAGGGGGCTTCCTACGAGCAGTACTTC.

Of note for this clone: At one of its ends the junction is not consistent with the germline gene, which may arise from a read error. J is TRBJ2-2 and V is TRBV7-2, with 14 bases identical to TRBD2. The germline V gene encodes CDR1 SGHTA and CDR2 FQGNSA. The CDR3 is 17 residues long. The CDR3 spells CASSPWTSGGNAGELFF. The DNA of the CDR3 is TGTGCCAGCAGCCCCTGGACTAGCGGGGGGAACGCCGGGGAGCTGTTTTTT.

The chain couples TRBV30 to TRBJ2-5; TRBD1 agrees at 7 bases. V trimming: 5 bases; J trimming: 11 bases; junction bases outside the gene matches: 17. CDR3 length: 14 amino acids. CDR1 is GTSNPN and CDR2 is SVGIG in the germline V gene (reference sequence). CDR3 loop: CAWVARTGGRRQYF. The CDR3 DNA reads as TGTGCCTGGGTGGCGCGGACAGGAGGAAGAAGACAGTACTTC.

The rearrangement uses TRBV5-4 and TRBJ2-1, with 7 bases that match TRBD1. J was trimmed by 0 bases and V by 3 bases; bases with no gene match: 3. The CDR3 spans 15 residues. Germline CDR1 reads SGHNT; CDR2 reads YYREEE (reference sequence). CDR3 DNA: TGTGCCAGCAGCTCTGGGACAGTCTCCTACAATGAGCAGTTCTTC. It encodes CASSSGTVSYNEQFF.